A selection of T cell receptor beta chains follows, all from one sample in a study of blood T cells in healthy people across ages. Each CDR3 protein gets one entry after TCRdb re-called the 5' RACE reads with MiXCR. The sample carries about a million distinct CDR3 sequences, 51% recorded once. Sequenced input: blood. The source of these receptors is a woman aged 55-70 years in good health. Each CDR3 is given with its conserved first and last residue. D genes are given only for firm matches. Only part of the rows carry a size: once, few, many, or a class if the clone is expanded.

size: few
V: TRBV10-3
J: TRBJ2-7
D: TRBD1
CDR3: CAISDTGTGLYEQYF
DNA: TGTGCCATCAGTGATACCGGGACAGGGTTGTACGAGCAGTACTTC

size: NA
V: TRBV29-1
J: TRBJ2-7
D: NA
CDR3: CSVRGGSRTDNEQYF
DNA: TGCAGCGTTAGGGGGGGAAGCCGGACTGATAACGAGCAGTACTTC

size: NA
V: TRBV10-2
J: TRBJ1-5
D: NA
CDR3: CASSESFGSQVGQPQHF
DNA: TGCGCCAGCAGTGAGTCGTTTGGCAGCCAAGTGGGTCAGCCCCAGCATTTT

size: NA
V: TRBV6-6
J: TRBJ2-3
D: NA
CDR3: CASSYGGSTDTPYF
DNA: TGTGCCAGCAGTTATGGGGGTTCCACAGATACGCCGTATTTT

size: NA
V: TRBV6-6
J: TRBJ1-3
D: NA
CDR3: CASSYQADSGNTIYF
DNA: TGTGCCAGCAGTTACCAGGCAGACTCTGGAAACACCATATATTTT

size: NA
V: TRBV29-1
J: TRBJ1-1
D: NA
CDR3: CSVTPRTEAFF
DNA: TGCAGCGTGACCCCTCGGACTGAAGCTTTCTTT

size: NA
V: TRBV20-1
J: TRBJ2-5
D: NA
CDR3: CSASVDLETQYF
DNA: TGCAGTGCTAGTGTTGACCTAGAGACCCAGTACTTC

size: NA
V: TRBV9
J: TRBJ2-7
D: NA
CDR3: CASSVGWEDGQYF
DNA: TGTGCCAGCAGCGTAGGTTGGGAAGACGGGCAGTACTTC

size: few
V: TRBV6-6
J: TRBJ2-5
D: TRBD2
CDR3: CASSNPDTGGTAKTQYF
DNA: TGTGCCAGCAGTAACCCCGATACGGGGGGAACGGCGAAGACCCAGTACTTC

size: few
V: TRBV7-8
J: TRBJ2-7
D: TRBD1
CDR3: CASSLGVRQGEQYF
DNA: TGTGCCAGCAGCTTAGGAGTGCGGCAGGGGGAACAGTACTTC

size: NA
V: TRBV20-1
J: TRBJ2-3
D: NA
CDR3: CSARDVGSTDTQYF
DNA: TGCAGTGCTAGAGATGTAGGGAGCACAGATACGCAGTATTTT

size: NA
V: TRBV7-3
J: TRBJ2-3
D: TRBD2
CDR3: CASSLKREGTDTQYF
DNA: TGTGCCAGCAGCTTAAAGCGGGAGGGCACAGATACGCAGTATTTT

size: NA
V: TRBV7-9
J: TRBJ2-3
D: TRBD2
CDR3: CASSSPLAGGEVQYF
DNA: TGTGCCAGCAGCTCGCCCCTAGCGGGGGGGGAGGTGCAGTATTTT

size: NA
V: TRBV12-3/TRBV12-4
J: TRBJ2-5
D: NA
CDR3: CASSRRNQETQYF
DNA: TGTGCCAGCAGTCGACGGAACCAAGAGACCCAGTACTTC

size: NA
V: TRBV2
J: TRBJ2-3
D: TRBD1
CDR3: CATQARDSHTDTQYF
DNA: TGTGCCACCCAAGCCCGGGACAGTCACACAGATACGCAGTATTTT

size: NA
V: TRBV10-3
J: TRBJ1-5
D: TRBD1
CDR3: CAISDRDREPNQPQHF
DNA: TGTGCCATCAGTGACAGGGACAGGGAGCCCAATCAGCCCCAGCATTTT

size: NA
V: TRBV3-1
J: TRBJ2-1
D: TRBD2
CDR3: CASSQWTSGRAISNEQFF
DNA: TGTGCCAGCAGCCAATGGACTAGCGGGAGGGCCATATCAAATGAGCAGTTCTTC

size: NA
V: TRBV7-2
J: TRBJ2-1
D: NA
CDR3: CASSLGVGSSLNEQFF
DNA: TGTGCCAGCAGCTTAGGGGTTGGATCTAGCCTGAATGAGCAGTTCTTC

size: once
V: TRBV29-1
J: TRBJ2-1
D: NA
CDR3: CSVRGTFRVQFF
DNA: TGCAGCGTTCGTGGCACATTTCGGGTTCAGTTCTTC

size: NA
V: TRBV27
J: TRBJ2-1
D: NA
CDR3: CASISQRGSYNEQFF
DNA: TGTGCCAGCATTTCCCAAAGGGGCTCCTACAATGAGCAGTTCTTC

size: NA
V: TRBV12-3/TRBV12-4
J: TRBJ1-2
D: NA
CDR3: CASTGDLIYGYTF
DNA: TGTGCCAGCACCGGGGACCTTATCTATGGCTACACCTTC

size: NA
V: TRBV12-3/TRBV12-4
J: TRBJ2-4
D: NA
CDR3: CASSLFGWDKNIQYF
DNA: TGTGCCAGCAGTTTATTCGGGTGGGACAAAAACATTCAGTACTTC

size: once
V: TRBV28
J: TRBJ2-7
D: NA
CDR3: CASSTGPGVYEQYF
DNA: TGTGCCAGCAGTACGGGACCCGGTGTATACGAGCAGTACTTC

size: few
V: TRBV7-2
J: TRBJ2-1
D: TRBD2
CDR3: CASSLARGLAGGGNEQFF
DNA: TGTGCCAGCAGCTTAGCGCGTGGACTAGCGGGAGGCGGCAATGAGCAGTTCTTC

size: few
V: TRBV7-9
J: TRBJ2-4
D: TRBD2
CDR3: CASSSGLADKNIQYF
DNA: TGTGCCAGCAGCTCCGGACTAGCGGACAAAAACATTCAGTACTTC

size: NA
V: TRBV7-9
J: TRBJ2-7
D: NA
CDR3: CASSNGRSEQYF
DNA: TGTGCCAGCAGCAATGGGAGATCCGAGCAGTACTTC

size: NA
V: TRBV4-2
J: TRBJ2-7
D: NA
CDR3: CASSQTVAYEQYF
DNA: TGTGCCAGCAGCCAGACGGTGGCATACGAGCAGTACTTC

size: many
V: TRBV12-3/TRBV12-4
J: TRBJ2-1
D: TRBD2
CDR3: CASSPVGLAGYNEQFF
DNA: TGTGCCAGCAGCCCGGTTGGGCTAGCGGGTTATAATGAGCAGTTCTTC

size: NA
V: TRBV29-1
J: TRBJ2-3
D: NA
CDR3: CSVRTGSSTDTQYF
DNA: TGCAGCGTTCGTACAGGGAGTAGCACAGATACGCAGTATTTT

size: few
V: TRBV9
J: TRBJ2-3
D: NA
CDR3: CASSVEPSGHADTQYF
DNA: TGTGCCAGCAGCGTAGAACCATCCGGGCACGCAGATACGCAGTATTTT

size: NA
V: TRBV15
J: TRBJ2-3
D: TRBD2
CDR3: CATSRDLGTTTDTQYF
DNA: TGTGCCACCAGCAGAGATTTGGGGACTACCACAGATACGCAGTATTTT

size: NA
V: TRBV7-2
J: TRBJ2-7
D: TRBD2
CDR3: CASRPFAGGSYEQYF
DNA: TGTGCCAGCAGGCCATTTGCGGGAGGGTCCTACGAGCAGTACTTC

size: few
V: TRBV20-1
J: TRBJ2-1
D: NA
CDR3: CSASGASENRNEQFF
DNA: TGCAGTGCTAGCGGGGCTAGCGAGAATCGGAATGAGCAGTTCTTC

size: few
V: TRBV7-2
J: TRBJ2-7
D: NA
CDR3: CASSSLALTLSEQYF
DNA: TGTGCCAGCAGCTCACTAGCCCTGACTCTCTCCGAGCAGTACTTC

size: few
V: TRBV5-1
J: TRBJ2-6
D: NA
CDR3: CASSAVISGANVLTF
DNA: TGCGCCAGCAGCGCAGTTATCTCTGGGGCCAACGTCCTGACTTTC

size: many
V: TRBV7-2
J: TRBJ2-5
D: NA
CDR3: CASSLEGTNQETQYF
DNA: TGTGCCAGCAGCTTAGAAGGGACAAACCAAGAGACCCAGTACTTC

size: many
V: TRBV6-6
J: TRBJ2-1
D: TRBD2
CDR3: CASSRRVATSASGKTNEQFF
DNA: TGTGCCAGCAGCCGGAGGGTAGCCACGTCGGCTAGCGGGAAGACCAATGAGCAGTTCTTC

size: NA
V: TRBV12-3/TRBV12-4
J: TRBJ2-4
D: TRBD1
CDR3: CAGSTGAVAKNIQYF
DNA: TGTGCCGGCAGTACAGGGGCAGTAGCCAAAAACATTCAGTACTTC

size: NA
V: TRBV12-3/TRBV12-4
J: TRBJ2-1
D: NA
CDR3: CASSPVLASTYNEQFF
DNA: TGTGCCAGCAGTCCAGTACTAGCAAGCACCTACAATGAGCAGTTCTTC

size: NA
V: TRBV15
J: TRBJ2-7
D: NA
CDR3: CATSIGGYEQYF
DNA: TGTGCCACCAGCATTGGGGGCTACGAGCAGTACTTC

size: NA
V: TRBV5-1
J: TRBJ2-7
D: TRBD1
CDR3: CASSLDGQAPYEQYF
DNA: TGCGCCAGCAGCTTGGACGGACAGGCGCCCTACGAGCAGTACTTC

size: once
V: TRBV7-3
J: TRBJ2-7
D: TRBD2
CDR3: CASSLSSGRANEQYF
DNA: TGTGCCAGCAGCTTATCTAGCGGGAGGGCCAATGAGCAGTACTTC

size: NA
V: TRBV18
J: TRBJ2-4
D: TRBD2
CDR3: CASSPGYSGDIQYF
DNA: TGTGCCAGCTCACCCGGCTATAGCGGGGACATTCAGTACTTC

size: few
V: TRBV5-5
J: TRBJ2-1
D: NA
CDR3: CASSYTQLSYNEQFF
DNA: TGTGCCAGCAGCTACACCCAACTCTCCTACAATGAGCAGTTCTTC

size: NA
V: TRBV6-2/TRBV6-3
J: TRBJ2-1
D: TRBD1
CDR3: CASSYTTGGPTSYNEQFF
DNA: TGTGCCAGCAGTTACACCACAGGGGGGCCGACCTCCTACAATGAGCAGTTCTTC